Shown below are 27 T cell receptor beta chains from a single sample sequenced in a study of blood T cell repertoires in COVID-19. Generated by immunoSEQ multiplex PCR, the TCRdb table keeps only in-frame clones and is missing some. The data contain some 240,000 clones, about nine tenths of them singletons. Sequencing input: peripheral blood. The source of these receptors is a man between 60 and 75 years old who had recovered from COVID-19.

This clone turned up a few times. J is TRBJ2-7 and V is TRBV7-6; D is unresolved. This CDR3 is built from 16 residues. The V and J ends lost 5 bases and 0 bases respectively, with 17 bases between them. The V gene's germline CDR1 is SGHVS and CDR2 FNYEAQ. CDR3: CASSAASSVRSYEQYF. In nucleotides, the CDR3 is TGTGCCAGCAGCGCCGCTTCTAGTGTCCGCTCCTACGAGCAGTACTTC.

The V gene is TRBV5-6, the J gene TRBJ2-1, with 11 bases that match TRBD2. CDR3 length: 14 amino acids. With 6 bases clipped from V and 5 bases from J, the junction kept 4 bases outside the gene matches. Germline CDR1 SGHDT, CDR2 YYEEEE. The CDR3 bases are TGTGCCAGCATCACTAGCGGGAGCCACAATGAGCAGTTCTTC. It is translated as CASITSGSHNEQFF.

This clone came up a few times. This rearrangement joins TRBV9 to TRBJ2-2, with 13 bases fitting TRBD2. Germline trimming cut 4 bases from V and 7 bases from J; bases unmatched to any gene: 10. In germline, CDR1 is SGDLS, CDR2 YYNGEE. This CDR3 contains 17 residues. The CDR3 loop is CASSIGLAGVYGGELFF. The CDR3 DNA is TGTGCCAGCAGCATCGGACTAGCGGGAGTTTACGGCGGGGAGCTGTTTTTT. The full variable domain, rest sourced from reference TRBV9 and TRBJ2-2, is DSGVTQTPKHLITATGQRVTLRCSPRSGDLSVYWYQQSLDQGLQFLIQYYNGEERAKGNILERFSAQQFPDLHSELNLSSLELGDSALYFCASSIGLAGVYGGELFFGEGSRLTVL.

This rearrangement joins TRBV30 to TRBJ2-7; a possible D gene is TRBD2 (6 bases). CDR3 size: 14 residues. Trimming removed 3 bases from V and 0 bases from J, with 12 bases in between. Germline V CDR1 and CDR2: GTSNPN, SVGIG (reference sequence). The CDR3, as DNA: TGTGCCTGGAGAGGTCCGGGACTCTCCTACGAGCAGTACTTC. Protein: CAWRGPGLSYEQYF.

The V gene is TRBV21-1, the J gene TRBJ2-3; the D call of TRBD1 is as the table states it, not checked on the DNA. TRBV21-1 is recorded as a pseudogene. The CDR3 extends over 18 amino acids. For the CDR3, the DNA is TGTGCCAGCAGCAGGATACACCCAGGGGGGCGAGGCACAGATACGCAGTATTTT. This gives the protein CASSRIHPGGRGTDTQYF.

V usage is TRBV4-3 and J usage is TRBJ2-7; 7 bases match TRBD2. Per the germline V gene, CDR1 is LGHNA and CDR2 is YSLEER. Losses at the gene ends were 0 bases for V and 3 bases for J; bases not matched to a gene: 8. The CDR3 runs 16 residues. The CDR3 nucleotides read TGCGCCAGCAGCCAAGACAGTATTAGCGGGTTCTACGAGCAGTACTTC. Translation: CASSQDSISGFYEQYF.

This chain links TRBV28 with TRBJ2-7; 7 positions match TRBD2. V trimming: 7 bases; J trimming: 1 base; junction bases outside the gene matches: 10. The CDR3 covers 15 residues. The germline CDR1 and CDR2 sequences are MDHEN and SYDVKM. The CDR3, as DNA: TGTGCCAGCATACCTGGGGGGGTGCTATCCTACGAGCAGTACTTC. This translates into CASIPGGVLSYEQYF.

V is TRBV19 and J is TRBJ1-6; 10 bases match TRBD1. The CDR3 is made up of 16 amino acids. The V segment lost 5 bases and the J segment 7 bases; nucleotides outside the gene matches: 8. CDR1 is LNHDA and CDR2 is SQIVND in the germline V gene (reference sequence). The CDR3 DNA sequence: TGTGCCAGTAGTCTCATTCGACAGGGGGCAAATTCACCCCTCCACTTT. The encoded protein is CASSLIRQGANSPLHF. Combining the CDR3 with reference TRBV19 and TRBJ1-6 gives the whole variable domain DGGITQSPKYLFRKEGQNVTLSCEQNLNHDAMYWYRQDPGQGLRLIYYSQIVNDFQKGDIAEGYSVSREKKESFPLTVTSAQKNPTAFYLCASSLIRQGANSPLHFGNGTRLTVT.

This clone was seen only a few times. This sequence joins TRBV5-1 and TRBJ1-4; D unclear. CDR3 length: 15 amino acids. The germline V and J ends were trimmed by 1 base and 3 bases, with 10 bases remaining between them. From germline, CDR1 is SGHRS and CDR2 YFSETQ. CDR3 in amino acids: CASSLPEGPNEKLFF. For the CDR3, the DNA is TGCGCCAGCAGCTTGCCGGAGGGCCCTAATGAAAAACTGTTTTTT.

This rearrangement joins TRBV18 to TRBJ2-1, with 7 bases identical to TRBD2. The CDR3 loop spans 17 amino acids. Trimming took 2 bases from V and 0 from J; bases not matched to a gene: 7. CDR1 KGHSH and CDR2 LQKENI come from the germline V gene. CDR3 DNA: TGTGCCAGCTCACCAGCGGGAGCGTACAGCTCCTACAATGAGCAGTTCTTC. It yields the protein CASSPAGAYSSYNEQFF.

V and J are TRBV7-2 and TRBJ2-3; 13 positions match TRBD2. This CDR3 region has 17 residues. The germline V gene has CDR1 SGHTA and CDR2 FQGNSA. Trimming cost V 5 bases and J 8 bases; bases outside gene matches: 13. CDR3 bases: TGTGCCAGCAGCGATGCACTAGCGGGAGGGCTACGTGGTACGCAGTATTTT. It translates to CASSDALAGGLRGTQYF.

V gene TRBV29-1 combines with J gene TRBJ1-1; D might be TRBD1 (6 bases). The CDR3 has 13 amino acids. V lost 2 bases to trimming and J lost 5 bases, with 12 bases between them. CDR1 and CDR2 from the germline V gene are SQVTM and ANQGSEA. CDR3 amino acids: CSVEMARGTEAFF. CDR3 bases: TGCAGCGTTGAAATGGCCAGGGGAACTGAAGCTTTCTTT. The entire variable domain, with the rest obtained from reference TRBV29-1 and TRBJ1-1, is as follows: SAVISQKPSRDICQRGTSLTIQCQVDSQVTMMFWYRQQPGQSLTLIATANQGSEATYESGFVIDKFPISRPNLTFSTLTVSNMSPEDSSIYLCSVEMARGTEAFFGQGTRLTVV.

V and J are TRBV7-2 and TRBJ2-1; 12 positions agree with TRBD2. From germline, CDR1 is SGHTA and CDR2 FQGNSA. The CDR3 contains 15 residues. J lost 9 bases, V lost 5 bases, and 8 bases had no gene match. This CDR3 reads CASSQTSGRRSEQFF. The CDR3 region has the DNA TGTGCCAGCAGCCAAACTAGCGGGAGGAGGAGTGAGCAGTTCTTC.

The rearrangement links TRBV5-5 to TRBJ2-5, with 10 bases aligning to TRBD2. Trimming took 2 bases from V and 4 from J; bases not matched to a gene: 2. Germline CDR1 is SGHKS and CDR2 is YYEKEE (reference sequence). This CDR3 contains 14 residues. CDR3 DNA: TGTGCCAGCAGCTTTTCTAGCGGGGGAGAGACCCAGTACTTC. Protein: CASSFSSGGETQYF. The variable domain in full, completed from reference TRBV5-5 and TRBJ2-5, reads DAGVTQSPTHLIKTRGQQVTLRCSPISGHKSVSWYQQVLGQGPQFIFQYYEKEERGRGNFPDRFSARQFPNYSSELNVNALLLGDSALYLCASSFSSGGETQYFGPGTRLLVL.

V gene TRBV5-1 combines with J gene TRBJ2-2; the match to TRBD2 covers 13 bases. The germline CDR1 and CDR2 sequences are SGHRS and YFSETQ. V shed 5 bases, J shed 6 bases, and the junction held 4 bases outside the gene matches. The CDR3 is 15 residues long. In DNA form, the CDR3 reads TGCGCCAGCAGGGGACTAGCGGGAAAACCCGGGGAGCTGTTTTTT. Translating it yields CASRGLAGKPGELFF.

The chain uses TRBV5-6 and TRBJ2-5; 8 nucleotides line up with TRBD1. With 4 bases clipped from V and 5 bases from J, the junction kept 7 bases outside the gene matches. Looked up from germline, CDR1 is SGHDT and CDR2 is YYEEEE. The CDR3 contains 14 residues. For the CDR3, the DNA is TGTGCCAGCAGCGCGCAGGGGGCAGGGGAGACCCAGTACTTC. This encodes CASSAQGAGETQYF. Full variable domain (missing parts from reference TRBV5-6 and TRBJ2-5): DAGVTQSPTHLIKTRGQQVTLRCSPKSGHDTVSWYQQALGQGPQFIFQYYEEEERQRGNFPDRFSGHQFPNYSSELNVNALLLGDSALYLCASSAQGAGETQYFGPGTRLLVL.

This clone was seen only a few times. This sequence joins TRBV4-3 and TRBJ2-1, with D tentatively TRBD1 (5 bases). Germline CDR1 is LGHNA and CDR2 is YSLEER. Trimming cost V 0 bases and J 4 bases, with 10 bases left between them. The CDR3 has 15 amino acids. CDR3 DNA sequence: TGCGCCAGCAGCCAAGAAGGGGCGAAGTACAATGAGCAGTTCTTC. Translated, it gives CASSQEGAKYNEQFF.

CDR3 sequence reads: CASSVGQGSGYTF. CDR3 sequence (DNA): TGTGCCAGCAGCGTGGGACAGGGGAGCGGCTACACCTTC. The chain has TRBV7-8 and TRBJ1-2; TRBD1 matches at 10 bases. Germline loops: CDR1 SGHVS, CDR2 FQNEAQ. V lost 5 bases and J lost 8; bases outside the gene matches: 5. The CDR3 spans 13 residues. The whole variable domain, filled in from reference TRBV7-8 and TRBJ1-2, reads GAGVSQSPRYKVAKRGQDVALRCDPISGHVSLFWYQQALGQGPEFLTYFQNEAQLDKSGLPSDRFFAERPEGSVSTLKIQRTQQEDSAVYLCASSVGQGSGYTFGSGTRLTVV.

The chain has TRBV28 and TRBJ1-4; maybe TRBD1 (6 bases). The ends were cut back, 5 bases at V and 7 bases at J, with 17 bases in the middle. Looked up from germline, CDR1 is MDHEN and CDR2 is SYDVKM. The CDR3 is made up of 15 amino acids. CDR3: CASSPHRKGVEKLFF. DNA of the CDR3: TGTGCCAGCAGTCCCCACAGGAAGGGGGTTGAAAAACTGTTTTTT.

The rearrangement links TRBV7-2 to TRBJ2-7; TRBD2 aligns across 11 bases. The CDR3 is made up of 17 amino acids. Germline CDR1 SGHTA, CDR2 FQGNSA. V shed 5 bases, J shed 0 bases, and the junction held 9 bases outside the gene matches. The CDR3 loop reads CASSQRASGGSSYEQYF. Written as DNA, the CDR3 is TGTGCCAGCAGCCAGCGGGCTAGCGGGGGGAGCTCCTACGAGCAGTACTTC.

The sample holds one count of this clone. The chain employs TRBV19 and TRBJ2-7; TRBD2 might be the D (5 bases). The V gene's germline CDR1 is LNHDA and CDR2 SQIVND (reference sequence). V lost 6 bases and J 4 bases, leaving 22 bases between the germline ends. This CDR3 contains 16 residues. CDR3 in amino acids: CASSTTGGVANYEQYF. DNA of the CDR3: TGTGCCAGTAGCACTACCGGTGGGGTAGCGAATTACGAGCAGTACTTC.

This clone occurred once. The chain uses TRBV19 and TRBJ1-5, with D possibly TRBD1 on 5 matching bases. V was shortened by 2 bases and J by 9 bases, with 11 bases between the two germline ends. Germline V CDR1 and CDR2: LNHDA, SQIVND (reference sequence). There are 13 residues in the CDR3. The DNA for the CDR3 is TGTGCCAGTAGTATACAAAGGGGAAGGCCCCAGCATTTT. This translates into CASSIQRGRPQHF.

V usage is TRBV5-4 and J usage is TRBJ2-7; D possibly corresponds to TRBD2 (6 bases). Trimming stripped 3 bases from V and 5 bases from J, with 15 bases between. Germline loops: CDR1 SGHNT, CDR2 YYREEE (reference sequence). The CDR3 is 14 amino acids. CDR3 coding DNA: TGTGCCAGCAGCTCCCCGGGGGAGGAACACGAGCAGTACTTC. It specifies CASSSPGEEHEQYF. Variable domain in full (rest from reference TRBV5-4 and TRBJ2-7): ETGVTQSPTHLIKTRGQQVTLRCSSQSGHNTVSWYQQALGQGPQFIFQYYREEENGRGNFPPRFSGLQFPNYSSELNVNALELDDSALYLCASSSPGEEHEQYFGPGTRLTVT.

The chain uses TRBV5-1 and TRBJ2-1; D unresolved. Trimming pared 0 bases from V and 1 base from J, leaving 5 bases between. Germline V gene sequence: CDR1 SGHRS, CDR2 YFSETQ. This CDR3 is 14 amino acids long. Here the CDR3 DNA reads TGCGCCAGCAGCTTGGCGGGTTCCTACAATGAGCAGTTCTTC. Protein product: CASSLAGSYNEQFF.

The CDR3 bases are TGTGCCAGCAGCTTAGCGCCTGGGCGTTTTGGCTACACCTTC. The encoded protein is CASSLAPGRFGYTF. The chain joins TRBV7-9 to TRBJ1-2; D gene ambiguous. Trimming took 0 bases from V and 7 from J, leaving 12 bases between them. Germline V gene sequence: CDR1 SEHNR, CDR2 FQNEAQ (reference sequence). The CDR3 is 14 residues long.

The rearrangement links TRBV4-2 to TRBJ2-4; maybe TRBD1 (7 bases). The V end lost 0 bases, the J end lost 6 bases, and 15 bases lay between the germline ends. CDR3 length: 16 residues. Germline V gene data show CDR1 as LGHNA and CDR2 as YNFKEQ. CDR3 coding DNA: TGTGCCAGCAGCCAAGAAGGGGCAGGGGGGCGAAACATTCAGTACTTC. Protein product: CASSQEGAGGRNIQYF.

This clone was observed once. The gene calls are TRBV21-1 and TRBJ1-2; no DNA check was done on the table's D call, TRBD1. TRBV21-1 is reported as a pseudogene. CDR3 length: 17 residues. CDR3 nucleotide sequence: TGTGCCAGCAGCAAAGGACTCGGACAGGGCAGAGACTCTGGCTACACCTTC. Protein sequence: CASSKGLGQGRDSGYTF.